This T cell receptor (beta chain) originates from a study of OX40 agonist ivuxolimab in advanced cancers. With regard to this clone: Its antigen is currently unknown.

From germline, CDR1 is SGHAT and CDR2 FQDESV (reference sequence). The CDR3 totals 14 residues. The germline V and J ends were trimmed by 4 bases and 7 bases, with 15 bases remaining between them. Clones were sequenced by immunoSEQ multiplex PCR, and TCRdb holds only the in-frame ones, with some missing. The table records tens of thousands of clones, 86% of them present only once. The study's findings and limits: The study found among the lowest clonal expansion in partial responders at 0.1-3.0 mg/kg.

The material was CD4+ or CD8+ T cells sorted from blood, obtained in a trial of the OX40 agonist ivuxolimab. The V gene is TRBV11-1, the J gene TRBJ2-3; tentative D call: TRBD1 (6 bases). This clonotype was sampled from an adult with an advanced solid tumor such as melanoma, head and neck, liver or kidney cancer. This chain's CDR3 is CASSSYRVPNTQYF. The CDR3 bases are TGTGCCAGCAGCTCCTACAGGGTCCCTAATACGCAGTATTTT.